The 17 T cell receptor beta chains in this list originate from one sample, sequenced in a study of blood T cell repertoires in COVID-19. Generated by immunoSEQ multiplex PCR, the TCRdb table keeps only in-frame clones and is missing some. The table records approximately 350,000 clones, around 89% of them present only once. The source material was PBMCs or T cells enriched from blood (not recorded which). These receptors were collected from a man aged 18 to 30 who had recovered from COVID-19.

This clone was seen only a few times. The chain carries TRBV6-5 and TRBJ2-7; D remains unclear. Germline loops: CDR1 MNHEY, CDR2 SVGAGI. The CDR3 has 13 residues. The germline V and J ends were trimmed by 2 bases and 2 bases, with 7 bases remaining between them. The CDR3 protein is CASSYSQAYEQYF. CDR3 sequence (DNA): TGTGCCAGCAGTTACAGCCAGGCCTACGAGCAGTACTTC.

The CDR3, as DNA: TGTGCCAGCGCAATCCGCTCCAGCCTTTCGGAGGGAAACACCATATATTTT. Amino acids: CASAIRSSLSEGNTIYF. This rearrangement joins TRBV4-2 to TRBJ1-3; the D is unclear. With 8 bases removed from V and 4 bases from J, the gap between germline ends came to 24 bases. The germline gives CDR1 LGHNA, CDR2 YNFKEQ. The CDR3 is 17 amino acids.

This chain joins TRBV10-1 and TRBJ2-3; TRBD2 aligns across 7 bases. The CDR3 is made up of 13 amino acids. After removal of 4 bases from V and 3 bases from J, the junction contained 1 base not matched to a gene. CDR1 and CDR2 (germline): WNHNN, SYGVQD (reference sequence). CDR3 region: CASSGGGTDTQYF. The DNA for the CDR3 is TGCGCCAGCAGTGGGGGGGGAACAGATACGCAGTATTTT.

The chain couples TRBV27 to TRBJ1-3; 8 positions match TRBD1. Trimming at V came to 6 bases and at J to 0 bases, leaving 4 bases not matched to a gene. Looked up from germline, CDR1 is MNHEY and CDR2 is SMNVEV (reference sequence). The length of the CDR3 is 15 residues. As DNA, the CDR3 is TGTGCCAGCAGAAGACAGGGGCCCTCTGGAAACACCATATATTTT. This translates into CASRRQGPSGNTIYF.

A single count supports this clone. The genes are TRBV3-1 (or the pseudogene TRBV3-2) and TRBJ2-7, with 8 bases lining up with TRBD2. The CDR3 is 15 amino acids. The germline V gene encodes CDR1 LGHDT and CDR2 YNNKEL (reference sequence). The trim removed 3 bases at V and 2 bases at J, leaving 6 bases unmatched. CDR3 bases: TGTGCCAGCAGCCAGCCGGGACTAGTTGCCTACGAGCAGTACTTC. Translating it yields CASSQPGLVAYEQYF.

J is TRBJ1-4 and V is TRBV7-2; TRBD1 matches at 9 bases. The CDR3 runs 17 residues. V lost 1 base, J lost 6 bases, and 9 bases stayed unmatched. Germline V gene sequence: CDR1 SGHTA, CDR2 FQGNSA. CDR3 in amino acids: CASSLGDRVWGDEKLFF. CDR3 nucleotide sequence: TGTGCCAGCAGCTTAGGGGACAGGGTATGGGGTGATGAAAAACTGTTTTTT.

The chain has TRBV7-2 and TRBJ2-7; no firm D call. Trimming shortened V by 9 bases and J by 4 bases, and 13 bases separated the two germline ends. Germline V gene lookup returns CDR1 SGHTA and CDR2 FQGNSA. This CDR3 contains 12 residues. Here the CDR3 reads CASGTGLYEQYF. The CDR3 DNA reads as TGTGCCAGTGGAACGGGTTTATACGAGCAGTACTTC.

The chain joins TRBV28 to TRBJ1-1; TRBD1 aligns across 8 bases. Germline loops: CDR1 MDHEN, CDR2 SYDVKM. This CDR3 is built from 13 residues. V shed 5 bases, J shed 11 bases, and the junction held 10 bases outside the gene matches. CDR3 bases: TGTGCCAGCAGTCTTGCAGGGGGCAGTCATGCTTTCTTT. It specifies CASSLAGGSHAFF.

This clone was recorded a few times. The rearrangement uses TRBV24-1 and TRBJ2-1, with 7 bases matching TRBD2. Germline V lookup: CDR1 KGHDR, CDR2 SFDVKD. The CDR3 loop spans 11 amino acids. V was clipped by 6 bases and J by 9 bases; unmatched bases: 1. CDR3 protein: CATSQRGEQFF. The CDR3 DNA sequence: TGTGCCACCAGTCAGCGGGGTGAGCAGTTCTTC.

The J gene is TRBJ2-7, the V gene TRBV4-2, with 14 bases lining up with TRBD2. The CDR3 has 17 amino acids. The J segment lost 0 bases and the V segment lost 3 bases, leaving 4 bases of the junction unmatched. Germline values: CDR1 LGHNA, CDR2 YNFKEQ. The CDR3 spells CASSHIGTSGSSYEQYF. The CDR3 DNA follows: TGTGCCAGCAGCCATATAGGGACTAGCGGGAGCTCCTACGAGCAGTACTTC.

The rearrangement uses TRBV18 and TRBJ2-7; TRBD1 matches 9 bases. Germline CDR1 reads KGHSH; CDR2 reads LQKENI. The CDR3 length is 17 residues. J lost 0 bases, V lost 3 bases, and 9 bases had no gene match. CDR3 sequence: CASSPPGTGPSSYEQYF. The CDR3 nucleotides read TGTGCCAGCTCACCCCCCGGGACAGGGCCGAGCTCCTACGAGCAGTACTTC.

The V and J genes are TRBV27 and TRBJ2-7; no clear D. Germline CDR1 is MNHEY and CDR2 is SMNVEV (reference sequence). The CDR3 totals 13 residues. V was clipped by 4 bases and J by 2 bases, with 9 bases between them. The CDR3 reads CASSSTSAYEQYF. The DNA of the CDR3 is TGTGCCAGCAGTTCCACCTCGGCCTACGAGCAGTACTTC.

This clone has just a few counts. V is TRBV20-1 and J is TRBJ2-5; D is possibly TRBD1 (5 bases). The V gene lost 6 bases and the J gene lost 3 bases, with 5 bases spanning the gap. Germline CDR1 DFQATT, CDR2 SNEGSKA (reference sequence). This CDR3 spans 10 amino acids. CDR3 residues: CSATEETQYF. The CDR3 DNA sequence: TGCAGTGCGACAGAAGAGACCCAGTACTTC.

This rearrangement joins TRBV28 to TRBJ2-1; tentative D call: TRBD2 (7 bases). The CDR3 is made up of 11 amino acids. V shed 3 bases and J shed 13 bases, with 10 bases lying between them. CDR1 MDHEN and CDR2 SYDVKM come from the germline V gene. The CDR3 reads CASSFTGGQFF. The CDR3 nucleotides are TGTGCCAGCAGTTTCACGGGGGGCCAGTTCTTC.

The rearrangement uses TRBV5-5 and TRBJ1-5; 9 bases map to TRBD1. CDR3 size: 14 residues. Trimming took 2 bases from V and 7 from J; bases not matched to a gene: 4. Germline-derived CDR1 and CDR2 are SGHKS and YYEKEE (reference sequence). CDR3 sequence: CASSFEGQGQPQHF. DNA of the CDR3: TGTGCCAGCAGCTTCGAGGGACAGGGACAGCCCCAGCATTTT.

The chain carries TRBV21-1 and TRBJ1-3. TRBV21-1 has pseudogene status. The CDR3 has 16 residues. CDR3: CASSKALGGSGNTIYF. The CDR3 coding sequence is TGTGCCAGCAGCAAAGCGTTGGGAGGGTCCGGAAACACCATATATTTT.

The chain couples TRBV3-1 (or the pseudogene TRBV3-2) to TRBJ1-1; TRBD1 might be the D (5 bases). The CDR3 is made up of 14 amino acids. Trimming removed 1 base at V and 6 bases at J, with 12 bases between. Germline CDR1 LGHDT, CDR2 YNNKEL (reference sequence). The DNA of the CDR3 is TGTGCCAGCAGCCAAGTATCAGGGTTATCTGAAGCTTTCTTT. Protein product: CASSQVSGLSEAFF.